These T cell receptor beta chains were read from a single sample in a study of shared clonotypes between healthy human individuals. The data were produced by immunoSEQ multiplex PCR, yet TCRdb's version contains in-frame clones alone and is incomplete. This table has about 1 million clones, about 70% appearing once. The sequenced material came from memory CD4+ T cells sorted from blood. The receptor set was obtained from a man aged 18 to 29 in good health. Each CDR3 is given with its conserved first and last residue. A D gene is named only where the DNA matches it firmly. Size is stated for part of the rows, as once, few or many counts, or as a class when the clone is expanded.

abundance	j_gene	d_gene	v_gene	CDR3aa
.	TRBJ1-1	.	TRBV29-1	CSVEEQEGTEAFF
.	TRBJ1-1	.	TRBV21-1	CASSKAGPRPLEAFF
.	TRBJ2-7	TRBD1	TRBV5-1	CASSLEGQGARQYF
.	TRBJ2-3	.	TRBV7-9	CASSSAGGGTDTQYF
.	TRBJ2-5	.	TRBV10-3	CAISAYQETQYF
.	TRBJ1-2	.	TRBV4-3	CASSQDLASNYGYTF
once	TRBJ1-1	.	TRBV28	CASSRGYGNTEAFF
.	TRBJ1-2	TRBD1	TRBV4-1	CASSQQQGADYGYTF
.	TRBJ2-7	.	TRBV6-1	CASAWRDSYEQYF
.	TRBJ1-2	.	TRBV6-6	CASSYPGQKSSYGYTF
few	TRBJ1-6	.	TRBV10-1	CASPNSPLHF
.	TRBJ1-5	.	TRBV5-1	CASTPGMGSNQPQHF
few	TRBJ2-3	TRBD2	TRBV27	CASSFTSGRGEVTQYF
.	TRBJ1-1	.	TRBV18	CASSPGYNLNTEAFF
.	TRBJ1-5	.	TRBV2	CASSPWDGNSNQPQHF
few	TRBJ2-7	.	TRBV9	CASSKTTGPLGEQYF
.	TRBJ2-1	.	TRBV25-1	CASSVFGGVGDNEQFF
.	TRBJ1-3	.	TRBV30	CAWGHPGNTIYF
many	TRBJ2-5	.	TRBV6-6	CAGRGNKQGETQYF
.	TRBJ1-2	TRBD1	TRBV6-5	CASSYRDRGDYGYTF
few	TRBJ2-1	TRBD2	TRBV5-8	CASSRQGAGGGNEQFF
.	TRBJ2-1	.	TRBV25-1	CASSERGRSYNEQFF
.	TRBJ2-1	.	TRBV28	CASSSTYVKFF
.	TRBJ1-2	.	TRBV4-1	CASSQSTREGWDYGYTF
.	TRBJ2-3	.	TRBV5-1	CASTSALTTDTQYF
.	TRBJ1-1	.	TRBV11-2	CASSLVQGLSEAFF
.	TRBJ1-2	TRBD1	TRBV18	CASSSTGASGGYTF
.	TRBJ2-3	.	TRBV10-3	CAISESPSTSTDTQYF
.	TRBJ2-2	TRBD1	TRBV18	CASSPPGQLTNTGELFF
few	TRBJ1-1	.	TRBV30	CASGQPNTEAFF
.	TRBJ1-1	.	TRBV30	CAWSWSGNTEAFF